The 18 T cell receptor beta chains below come from one sample, sequenced in a study of T-cell memory formation after mild COVID-19. MiXCR was run by TCRdb on the 5' RACE reads, yielding one entry per CDR3 protein. This sample has some 410,000 distinct CDR3 sequences; 23% occur once, and the top ten carry roughly 13%. Sequencing input: PBMCs or a T cell subset sorted from them (not recorded which). Receptor source: an adult woman who had mild COVID-19 (a few samples of this study predate the infection). Cell type and time point are not known.

The chain has TRBV11-3 and TRBJ2-3; tentatively, D is TRBD1 (6 bases). The CDR3 length is 17 residues. Trimming left V 5 bases short and J 3 bases short, with 21 bases between. Germline CDR1 and CDR2: SGHNT and YENEEA. CDR3 loop: CASSPPSKGVGTDTQYF. CDR3 sequence (DNA): TGTGCCAGCAGCCCTCCTTCTAAGGGGGTAGGGACAGATACGCAGTATTTT.

As concerns this clonotype: Sequence at one end of the junction differs from germline and may be a read error. V and J are TRBV7-7 and TRBJ2-3, with 13 positions matching TRBD2. Germline V gene data show CDR1 as SSHAT and CDR2 as FNYEAQ (reference sequence). CDR3 length: 16 residues. The chain's CDR3 is CASSPGLAGMQDTQYF. DNA for the CDR3: TGTGCTAGCAGCCCGGGACTAGCGGGAATGCAAGATACGCAGTATTTT.

Only a few counts were recorded for this clonotype. The V and J genes are TRBV14 and TRBJ2-5, with 8 bases matching TRBD2. The CDR3 contains 15 residues. The trim removed 5 bases at V and 1 base at J, leaving 6 bases unmatched. Germline loops: CDR1 SGHDN, CDR2 FVKESK. CDR3 sequence: CASSYGSGGQETQYF. CDR3 DNA: TGTGCCAGCAGCTACGGGAGCGGGGGCCAAGAGACCCAGTACTTC.

This chain connects TRBV7-9 to TRBJ2-5, with D possibly being TRBD1 (6 bases). Trimming cost V 5 bases and J 2 bases, with 15 bases left between them. The germline V gene has CDR1 SEHNR and CDR2 FQNEAQ (reference sequence). The CDR3 runs to 15 residues. The CDR3 nucleotides are TGTGCCAGCAGCCTCCGGACAGCACCTCAAGAGACCCAGTACTTC. Translated, it gives CASSLRTAPQETQYF. The whole variable domain, filled in from reference TRBV7-9 and TRBJ2-5, reads DTGVSQNPRHKITKRGQNVTFRCDPISEHNRLYWYRQTLGQGPEFLTYFQNEAQLEKSRLLSDRFSAERPKGSFSTLEIQRTEQGDSAMYLCASSLRTAPQETQYFGPGTRLLVL.

This clonotype has only a few counts. The chain combines TRBV6-5 with TRBJ2-7; 10 bases are shared with TRBD2. The CDR3 covers 13 residues. In germline, CDR1 is MNHEY, CDR2 SVGAGI. After removal of 9 bases from V and 8 bases from J, the junction contained 10 bases not matched to a gene. CDR3 coding DNA: TGTGCCAGTAAGGGGCTAGCGGGGGAAAAGCAGTACTTC. Translating it yields CASKGLAGEKQYF.

Many counts were recorded for this clonotype. This chain links TRBV11-3 with TRBJ1-2, with D possibly TRBD1 on 5 matching bases. Germline values: CDR1 SGHNT, CDR2 YENEEA. There are 13 residues in the CDR3. The V and J ends lost 4 bases and 4 bases respectively, with 10 bases between them. The chain's CDR3 is CASSSTQGYGYTF. For the CDR3, the DNA is TGTGCCAGCAGCTCAACGCAGGGCTATGGCTACACCTTC.

This clonotype was picked up a small number of times. This chain joins TRBV7-2 and TRBJ2-1, with 8 bases that match TRBD1. The length of the CDR3 is 17 residues. Germline lookup yields CDR1 SGHTA and CDR2 FQGNSA. With V trimmed by 4 bases and J by 1 base, 9 bases remained unmatched. The CDR3 DNA is TGTGCCAGCAGCTCCTGGTCAGGGGGCTTTTCCTACAATGAGCAGTTCTTC. Translated, it gives CASSSWSGGFSYNEQFF. The full variable domain, completed using reference TRBV7-2 and TRBJ2-1, is GAGVSQSPSNKVTEKGKDVELRCDPISGHTALYWYRQSLGQGLEFLIYFQGNSAPDKSGLPSDRFSAERTGGSVSTLTIQRTQQEDSAVYLCASSSWSGGFSYNEQFFGPGTRLTVL.

J is TRBJ2-3 and V is TRBV4-2; D ambiguous. V was pared by 0 bases and J by 2 bases, with 9 bases between. Germline V lookup: CDR1 LGHNA, CDR2 YNFKEQ. This CDR3 has 15 residues. CDR3 bases: TGTGCCAGCAGCCAAGAAGAAGGTTACACAGATACGCAGTATTTT. Protein: CASSQEEGYTDTQYF.

The chain uses TRBV20-1 and TRBJ1-1; D is ambiguous. Germline assignment: CDR1 DFQATT and CDR2 SNEGSKA (reference sequence). The CDR3 spans 14 residues. V lost 1 base and J 0 bases, leaving 9 bases between the germline ends. The CDR3 nucleotides are TGCAGTGCTAGAGGGGTGGAAATGAACACTGAAGCTTTCTTT. Translating gives CSARGVEMNTEAFF.

The chain carries TRBV20-1 and TRBJ2-5; 13 nucleotides match TRBD2. From germline, CDR1 is DFQATT and CDR2 SNEGSKA (reference sequence). The ends lost 0 bases at V and 7 bases at J; junction bases unmatched: 5. This CDR3 has 15 amino acids. The DNA for the CDR3 is TGCAGTGCTAGAGACGGGACTAGCGGGACGGGGACCCAGTACTTC. Protein sequence: CSARDGTSGTGTQYF.

The CDR3, as DNA: TGTGCCTGGAGTGGGGACCTCCTAAGCACCGGGGAGCTGTTTTTT. Its translation is CAWSGDLLSTGELFF. The chain uses TRBV30 and TRBJ2-2; either TRBD1 or TRBD2 may fit D (5 bases each). Germline V gene sequence: CDR1 GTSNPN, CDR2 SVGIG (reference sequence). The CDR3 totals 15 residues. The V and J ends lost 1 base and 4 bases respectively, with 13 bases between them.

The table lists this clonotype with a few counts. V is TRBV4-2 and J is TRBJ2-1; no firm D call. The germline V gene has CDR1 LGHNA and CDR2 YNFKEQ. Trimming removed 4 bases from V and 5 bases from J, with 9 bases in between. CDR3 length: 13 amino acids. DNA for the CDR3: TGTGCCAGCAGCCGAGCTAGGGACAATGAGCAGTTCTTC. Protein: CASSRARDNEQFF.

Only a few counts were recorded for this clonotype. This sequence joins TRBV6-2 or TRBV6-3 and TRBJ2-5; D unclear. The germline V and J ends were trimmed by 2 bases and 1 base, with 5 bases remaining between them. The germline V gene encodes CDR1 MNHEY and CDR2 SVGEGT. The CDR3 length is 13 residues. CDR3 bases: TGTGCCAGCAGTTACGAGGCCCAAGAGACCCAGTACTTC. This sequence encodes CASSYEAQETQYF.

This clonotype occurred a few times. V usage is TRBV7-9 and J usage is TRBJ1-1; no definite D call. The CDR3 runs 15 residues. V shed 1 base and J shed 3 bases, with 12 bases lying between them. In germline, CDR1 is SEHNR, CDR2 FQNEAQ (reference sequence). The CDR3: CASSLGAVGDTEAFF. In DNA form, the CDR3 reads TGTGCCAGCAGCTTAGGTGCGGTTGGGGACACTGAAGCTTTCTTT.

The table lists this clonotype with a few counts. The chain carries TRBV6-1 and TRBJ1-5; a possible D gene is TRBD1 (6 bases). CDR1 and CDR2 from the germline V gene are MNHNS and SASEGT. V was pared by 7 bases and J by 0 bases, with 13 bases between. CDR3 length: 15 amino acids. This CDR3 is CASMPGHLSNQPQHF. Here the CDR3 DNA reads TGTGCCAGCATGCCGGGACACCTTAGCAATCAGCCCCAGCATTTT.

The chain joins TRBV9 to TRBJ2-2, with TRBD2 identical over 7 bases. This CDR3 is built from 15 residues. Germline V gene lookup returns CDR1 SGDLS and CDR2 YYNGEE. V dropped 0 bases and J dropped 2; count of bases not matched to a gene: 1. The CDR3 DNA is TGTGCCAGCAGCGTAGGCGGGGGAAACACCGGGGAGCTGTTTTTT. Translating gives CASSVGGGNTGELFF.

This chain connects TRBV12-3 or TRBV12-4 to TRBJ1-2; possibly TRBD1 for D (6 bases). CDR3 length: 13 amino acids. Trimming shortened V by 6 bases and J by 7 bases, and 15 bases separated the two germline ends. The CDR3 loop is CASRMTGAGGYTF. The DNA for the CDR3 is TGTGCCAGCAGGATGACAGGTGCCGGTGGCTACACCTTC.

The chain uses TRBV29-1 and TRBJ2-1, with no clear D. The CDR3 spans 12 residues. The V gene's germline CDR1 is SQVTM and CDR2 ANQGSEA. The CDR3 region is CSVTPRTNEQFF. The CDR3 DNA reads as TGCAGTGTAACGCCGAGGACCAATGAGCAGTTCTTC.